This entry is about one TCR beta chain. Profiling relied on immunoSEQ multiplex PCR, and the TCRdb table lists in-frame clones only, not all of them. The profile shows roughly 320,000 clones, 87% of them singletons. This entry belongs to a study of Ad26.COV2.S vaccination and SARS-CoV-2 variants. Treatment given: 15 to 20 received Ad26.COV2.S at low or high dose, single or two shots; about 5 received placebo; per-sample allocation not given. The samples were gathered on day 63 after the first injection of vaccine or placebo. In Boston, the donor was an adult between 18-55 years of age. Germline CDR1 and CDR2: GTSNPN and SVGIG (reference sequence). V gave up 7 bases and J gave up 4 bases; unmatched junction bases: 2. CDR3 length: 11 amino acids.

This receptor was identified in a person aged 18-65 years who received the Ad26.COV2.S COVID-19 vaccine or a placebo. V gene TRBV30 combines with J gene TRBJ2-5; 8 nucleotides match TRBD2. Here the sequenced sample was peripheral blood, taken in a trial of Ad26.COV2.S vaccine versus placebo. CDR3 in DNA: TGTGCCTTCGGGGGGGGAGAGACCCAGTACTTC. Protein sequence: CAFGGGETQYF.